This TCR beta chain was captured in a study of blood T cell repertoires in COVID-19. The CDR3 covers 15 residues. V lost 6 bases to trimming and J lost 1 base, with 13 bases between them. The germline gives CDR1 MNHEY, CDR2 SVGEGT. Sequencing used immunoSEQ multiplex PCR; TCRdb keeps in-frame clones, though not all of them. This table holds about 210,000 clones, under 90% found once. The sequencing sample was made of peripheral blood. The sequence derives from a woman aged 80 or older with COVID-19, enrolled during active disease. The chain recombines TRBV6-2 or TRBV6-3 with TRBJ2-1, with TRBD1 as a possible D gene (5 bases). Here the CDR3 reads CASSPYDSSYNEQFF. The CDR3 DNA reads TGTGCCAGCAGCCCTTATGACAGTTCCTACAATGAGCAGTTCTTC.